This TCR beta chain is from a study of OX40 agonist ivuxolimab in advanced cancers. This CDR3 spans 12 amino acids. Profiled with immunoSEQ multiplex PCR; TCRdb holds only in-frame clones, not every one. The sample includes roughly 23,000 clones, more than 70% seen only once; the top ten take approximately 35%. As to this clone: Germline is not matched at one junction end, which may reflect a read error.

J is TRBJ2-7 and V is TRBV5-3; 8 nucleotides align to TRBD1. TRBV5-3 falls under the ORF class, with uncertain function. The sequenced sample was CD4+ or CD8+ T cells sorted from blood, obtained in a trial of the OX40 agonist ivuxolimab. The sequence was obtained from an adult with an advanced solid tumor such as melanoma, head and neck, liver or kidney cancer. The CDR3 loop reads CASSWTGYEQYF. The CDR3 DNA reads TGTGCCAGCAGCTGGACAGGGTACGAGCAGTACTTC.